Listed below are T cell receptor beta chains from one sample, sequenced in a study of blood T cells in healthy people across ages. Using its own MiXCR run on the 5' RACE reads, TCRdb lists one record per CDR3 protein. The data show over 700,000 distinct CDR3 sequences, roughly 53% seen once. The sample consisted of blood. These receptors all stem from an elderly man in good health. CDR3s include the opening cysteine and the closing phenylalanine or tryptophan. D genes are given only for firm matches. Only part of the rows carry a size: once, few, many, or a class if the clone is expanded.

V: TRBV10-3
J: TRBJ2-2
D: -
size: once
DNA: TGTGCCATCAGGCCACCAGGGTACACCGGGGAGCTGTTTTTT
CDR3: CAIRPPGYTGELFF

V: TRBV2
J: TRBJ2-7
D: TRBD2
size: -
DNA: TGTGCCAGCAGTGAAGCGGCGCCTAGCGGGAGTGATGAGCAGTACTTC
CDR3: CASSEAAPSGSDEQYF

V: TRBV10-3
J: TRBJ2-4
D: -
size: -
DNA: TGTGCCATCAGTGAGAATCCCAAAGAGCAGTACTTC
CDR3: CAISENPKEQYF

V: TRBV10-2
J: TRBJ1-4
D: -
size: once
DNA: TGCGCCAGCAGTGGACGGTGGGGAAAACTGTTTTTT
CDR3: CASSGRWGKLFF

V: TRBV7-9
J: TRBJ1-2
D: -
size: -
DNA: TGTGCCAGCAGCTTCATTCCTCTGGAGGGGGACCGCGGCTACACCTTC
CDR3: CASSFIPLEGDRGYTF

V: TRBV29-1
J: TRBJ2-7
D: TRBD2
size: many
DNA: TGCAGCGTTGAGTGGACTAGCGGGAGCTACGAGCAGTACTTC
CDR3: CSVEWTSGSYEQYF

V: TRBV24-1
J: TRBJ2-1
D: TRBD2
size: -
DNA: TGTGCCACCAGTGATCCTACTAGCGGGAGAGGCAATGAGCAGTTCTTC
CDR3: CATSDPTSGRGNEQFF

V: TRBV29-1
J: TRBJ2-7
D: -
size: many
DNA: TGCAGCGTTCCCTCCTTAGCAGGATACGAGCAGTACTTC
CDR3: CSVPSLAGYEQYF

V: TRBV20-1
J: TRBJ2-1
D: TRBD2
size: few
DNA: TGCAGTGCTAAGGGCGGGAGGTCCTACAATGAGCAGTTCTTC
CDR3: CSAKGGRSYNEQFF

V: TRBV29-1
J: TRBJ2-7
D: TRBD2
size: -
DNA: TGCAGCGTTGGGGGAGGGGACTCCTACGAGCAGTACTTC
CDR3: CSVGGGDSYEQYF

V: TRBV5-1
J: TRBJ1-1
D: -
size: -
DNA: TGCGCCAGCAGCTTGTCCGGGTTGAGAACTGAAGCTTTCTTT
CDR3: CASSLSGLRTEAFF

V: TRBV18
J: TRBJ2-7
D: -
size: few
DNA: TGTGCCAGCTCACCTAACAGGGTTAACGAGCAGTACTTC
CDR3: CASSPNRVNEQYF

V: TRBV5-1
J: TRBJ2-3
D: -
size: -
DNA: TGCGCCAGCAGCTTTGCAGGAACGGGCACAGATACGCAGTATTTT
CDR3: CASSFAGTGTDTQYF

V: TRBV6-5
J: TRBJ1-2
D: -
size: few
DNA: TGTGCCAGTAGTTACACCCTCGGGGGGGCCGAGGGCTACACCTTC
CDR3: CASSYTLGGAEGYTF

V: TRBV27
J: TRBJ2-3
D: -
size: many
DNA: TGTGCCAGCAGTTTAGGGCGACGGAGCACAGATACGCAGTATTTT
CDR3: CASSLGRRSTDTQYF

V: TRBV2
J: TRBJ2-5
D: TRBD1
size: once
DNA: TGTGCCAGCAGTAGAGGGGACAGGGGGCGAGAGACCCAGTACTTC
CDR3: CASSRGDRGRETQYF

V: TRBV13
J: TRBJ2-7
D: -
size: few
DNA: TGTGCCAGCAGCTCTTGGACGGGATCCTACGAGCAGTACTTC
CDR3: CASSSWTGSYEQYF

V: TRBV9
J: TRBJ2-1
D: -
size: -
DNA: TGTGCCAGCAGCGCCCAAGAGGGGTTAAACTCCTACAATGAGCAGTTCTTC
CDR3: CASSAQEGLNSYNEQFF

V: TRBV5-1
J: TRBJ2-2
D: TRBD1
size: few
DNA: TGCGCCAGCAGCTCCCTGCCAGGGGGTGGAACCGGGGAGCTGTTTTTT
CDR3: CASSSLPGGGTGELFF

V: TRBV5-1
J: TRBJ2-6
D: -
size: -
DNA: TGCGCCAGCAGCTCGGACGGCTCTGGGGCCAACGTCCTGACTTTC
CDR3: CASSSDGSGANVLTF

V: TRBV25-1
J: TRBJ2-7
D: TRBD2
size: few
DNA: TGTGCCAGCAGTGCACTAGCGGGCATATCCTACGAGCAGTACTTC
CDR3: CASSALAGISYEQYF

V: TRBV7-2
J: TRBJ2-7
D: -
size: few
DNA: TGTGCCAGCAGTCCAGAGGGGGGGCGCCCCTACGAGCAGTACTTC
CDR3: CASSPEGGRPYEQYF

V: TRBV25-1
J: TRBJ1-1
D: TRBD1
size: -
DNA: TGTGCCAGCAGTAAGTTCAGCGGACAGGGGGCTTCTGAAGCTTTCTTT
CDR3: CASSKFSGQGASEAFF

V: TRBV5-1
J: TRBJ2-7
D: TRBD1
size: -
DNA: TGCGCCAGCAGCTTGGCGGTGACAGGGCTTGAGCAGTACTTC
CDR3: CASSLAVTGLEQYF

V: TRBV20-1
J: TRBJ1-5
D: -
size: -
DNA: TGCAGTGCTAGAGATCGCGGATTTAATCAGCCCCAGCATTTT
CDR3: CSARDRGFNQPQHF

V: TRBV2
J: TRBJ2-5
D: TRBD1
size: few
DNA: TGTGCCAGCAGTGATATGGACAGGATTACAATTAATGAGCAGTACTTC
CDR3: CASSDMDRITINEQYF

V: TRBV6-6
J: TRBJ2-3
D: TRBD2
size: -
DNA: TGTGCCAGCAGTTATTCACTAGCGGGAGCGCAGTATTTT
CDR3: CASSYSLAGAQYF

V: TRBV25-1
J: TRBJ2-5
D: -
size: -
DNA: TGTGCCAGCAGTGACTCAATAAGGGAGACCCAGTACTTC
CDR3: CASSDSIRETQYF

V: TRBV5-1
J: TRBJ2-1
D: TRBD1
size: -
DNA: TGCGCCAGCAGCTTGGTAGGGGGCGGTGGGTACAATGAGCAGTTCTTC
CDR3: CASSLVGGGGYNEQFF

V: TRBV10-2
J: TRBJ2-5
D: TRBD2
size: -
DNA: TGCGCCAGCAGTGAGTTAGGGACGGGGGGCCAAGAGACCCAGTACTTC
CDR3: CASSELGTGGQETQYF

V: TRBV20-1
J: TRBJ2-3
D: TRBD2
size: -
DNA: TGCAGTGCTCTGGGGACTAGCGGGAGCACAGATACGCAGTATTTT
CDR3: CSALGTSGSTDTQYF

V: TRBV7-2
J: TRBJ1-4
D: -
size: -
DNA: TGTGCCAGCAGCTCAAGACAGCTAACTAATGAAAAACCGTTTTTT
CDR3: CASSSRQLTNEKPFF

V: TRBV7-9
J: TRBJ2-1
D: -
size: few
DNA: TGTGCCAGCAGCCTAATGACGGATGAGCAGTTCTTC
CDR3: CASSLMTDEQFF

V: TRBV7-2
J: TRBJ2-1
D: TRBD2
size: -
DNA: TGTGCCAGCAGCTTCCCTAGCGGGGGCTCCTACAATGAGCAGTTCTTC
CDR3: CASSFPSGGSYNEQFF

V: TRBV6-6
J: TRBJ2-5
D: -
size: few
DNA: TGTGCCAGCAGTTACTCGGGAGTTGGCAGCCAAGAGACCCAGTACTTC
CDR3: CASSYSGVGSQETQYF

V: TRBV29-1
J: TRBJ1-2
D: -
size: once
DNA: TGCAGCGTTGAACGACAGCCTAGGTATGGCTACACCTTC
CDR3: CSVERQPRYGYTF

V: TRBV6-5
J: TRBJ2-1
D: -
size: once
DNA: TGTGCCAGCAGTTCCCCAACACAGAAGGGAGGAGGGCGGAATGAGCAGTTCTTC
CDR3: CASSSPTQKGGGRNEQFF

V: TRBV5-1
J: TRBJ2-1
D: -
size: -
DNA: TGCGCCAGCAGAGAACAGCGTGAAGGGGATGAGCAGTTCTTC
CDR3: CASREQREGDEQFF

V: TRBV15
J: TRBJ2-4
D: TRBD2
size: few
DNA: TGTGCCACCAGCAGAGATCCCCCGGGGGGAAACAATGAGCAGTACTTC
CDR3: CATSRDPPGGNNEQYF

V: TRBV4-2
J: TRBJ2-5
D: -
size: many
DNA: TGTGCCAGCAGCCAAGTCGAGGGGGAGACCCAGTACTTC
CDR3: CASSQVEGETQYF

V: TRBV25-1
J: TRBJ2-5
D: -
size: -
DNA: TGTGCCAGCAGTGAATTATCCCCCCTACGGGAGACCCAGTACTTC
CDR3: CASSELSPLRETQYF

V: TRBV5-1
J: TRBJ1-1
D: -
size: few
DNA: TGCGCCAGCAGCTCGCAGTATGGTAACACTGAAGCTTTCTTT
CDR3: CASSSQYGNTEAFF

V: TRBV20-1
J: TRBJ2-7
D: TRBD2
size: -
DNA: TGCAGTGCTAGCCTAGCGGGACTCTACGAGCAGTACTTC
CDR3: CSASLAGLYEQYF

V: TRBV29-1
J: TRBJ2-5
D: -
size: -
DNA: TGCAGCGTTGATCTAGGGAACCAAGAGACCCAGTACTTC
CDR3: CSVDLGNQETQYF

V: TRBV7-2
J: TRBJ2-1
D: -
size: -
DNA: TGTGCCAGCAGCTCAGGACAGCGAGGGCAGTTCTTC
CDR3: CASSSGQRGQFF

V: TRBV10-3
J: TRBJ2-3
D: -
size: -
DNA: TGTGCCACCAGCCGCTTGGGTCGAGGTAGCGGAGGCACAGATACGCAGTATTTT
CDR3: CATSRLGRGSGGTDTQYF

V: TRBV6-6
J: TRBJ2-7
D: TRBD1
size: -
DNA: TGTGCCAGCAGTTACTACAGGACAGGCCCCATGGGCGAGCAGTACTTC
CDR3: CASSYYRTGPMGEQYF

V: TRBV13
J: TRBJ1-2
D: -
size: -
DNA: TGTGCCAGCAGCTTAGTGAAGGGCTTGAATGGCTACACCTTC
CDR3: CASSLVKGLNGYTF

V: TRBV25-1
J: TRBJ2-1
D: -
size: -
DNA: TGTGCCAGCAGTGAAGACGGCCTAAGGGATGAGCAGTTCTTC
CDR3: CASSEDGLRDEQFF

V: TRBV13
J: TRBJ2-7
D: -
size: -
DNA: TGTGCCAGCAGCGCAGGACTCTACGAGCAGTACTTC
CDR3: CASSAGLYEQYF

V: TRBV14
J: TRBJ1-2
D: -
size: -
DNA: TGTGCCAGCAGCCAAGCGACCCAGACAGCCTATGGCTACACCTTC
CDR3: CASSQATQTAYGYTF

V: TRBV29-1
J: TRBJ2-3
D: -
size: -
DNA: TGCAGCATGGACTACACAGATACGCAGTATTTT
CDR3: CSMDYTDTQYF

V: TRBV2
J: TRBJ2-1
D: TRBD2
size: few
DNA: TGTGCCAGCAGGGATAGCGGGAGAGTTGAGCAGTTCTTC
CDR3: CASRDSGRVEQFF

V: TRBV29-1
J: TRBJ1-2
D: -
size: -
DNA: TGCAGCGTCCCAGGGTATGGCTACACCTTC
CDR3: CSVPGYGYTF

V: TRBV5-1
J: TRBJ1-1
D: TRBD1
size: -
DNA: TGCGCCAGCAGCGCGGACAGGGCTCGGGACACTGAAGCTTTCTTT
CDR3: CASSADRARDTEAFF

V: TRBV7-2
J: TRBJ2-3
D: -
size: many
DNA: TGTGCCAGCAGCTTAGCGCGATCGCCCCCCAAAGATACGCAGTATTTT
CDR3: CASSLARSPPKDTQYF

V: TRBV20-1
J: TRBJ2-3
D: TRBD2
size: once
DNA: TGCAGTGCTATGGGGGGACTAGCGGGGTTAGAGAGGGATACGCAGTATTTT
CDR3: CSAMGGLAGLERDTQYF

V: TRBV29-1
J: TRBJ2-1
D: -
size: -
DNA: TGCAGCGTTGAAGATCCTTCAGGGGCTCTCTCCTACAATGAGCAGTTCTTC
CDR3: CSVEDPSGALSYNEQFF

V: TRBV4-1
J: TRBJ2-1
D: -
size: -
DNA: TGCGCCAGCAGCCAAGATGTGCTTACCCGGCAGTTCTTC
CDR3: CASSQDVLTRQFF

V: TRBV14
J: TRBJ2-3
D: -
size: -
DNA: TGTGCCAGCAGCCCCGCAAACTTCAGATACGCGTATTTT
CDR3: CASSPANFRYAYF